These 4 T cell receptor beta chains originate from one sample sequenced in a study of beta chain features in type 1 diabetes (dated 2018 in TCRdb). Library generation was performed with the immunoSEQ multiplex PCR assay. All of the isolated RNA was reverse transcribed with the High Capacity cDNA Reverse Transcription Kit, so expressed TCRB transcripts were sequenced. The source is immuneACCESS, and TCRdb retained only in-frame sequences with V and J called. Part of the clones is not carried over; for the studies checked, unresolved V genes explain less than half of this, and the remainder is unexplained. Here the sample has 150,000 to 190,000 clones; 7.5% to 10% occur a single time. The top ten clonotypes cover approximately 0.69% of the sample. The sample taken for sequencing was central memory CD4+ T cells from blood. All receptors come from a man aged 18 to 29 in good health.

The V gene is TRBV10-3, the J gene TRBJ2-1; D is uncertain. V dropped 7 bases and J dropped 0 bases, with 19 bases sitting between them. Germline V CDR1 and CDR2: ENHRY, SYGVKD. This CDR3 is 17 amino acids long. The CDR3 DNA sequence: TGTGCCATCATACAGACGGCAGATAAGAGCTCCTACAATGAGCAGTTCTTC. Translated: CAIIQTADKSSYNEQFF.

This clone came up a few times. The V call is TRBV28, the J call TRBJ2-4; 7 nucleotides match TRBD1. Trimming took 4 bases from V and 0 from J; bases not matched to a gene: 6. From germline, CDR1 is MDHEN and CDR2 SYDVKM. The length of the CDR3 is 16 residues. CDR3 sequence (DNA): TGTGCCAGCAGTTCGGGACAGTTGATAGCCAAAAACATTCAGTACTTC. It is translated as CASSSGQLIAKNIQYF.

This clone occurred many times. DNA of the CDR3: TGTGCCACCAGCAGAGATCGGGATACGCAGTATTTT. Its protein is CATSRDRDTQYF. The chain couples TRBV15 to TRBJ2-3; D uncertain. Trimming took off 0 bases at V and 6 bases at J, with 4 bases between the two ends. Germline CDR1 LNHNV, CDR2 YYDKDF (reference sequence). The length of the CDR3 is 12 residues.

This clone was counted at least ten times. V gene TRBV7-2 combines with J gene TRBJ2-3; TRBD1 matches 11 bases. With 5 bases clipped from V and 6 bases from J, the junction kept 4 bases outside the gene matches. The CDR3 has 14 residues. CDR1 and CDR2 from the germline V gene are SGHTA and FQGNSA. CDR3: CASSSGQGADTQYF. CDR3 DNA sequence: TGTGCCAGCAGCAGCGGACAGGGGGCGGATACGCAGTATTTT.